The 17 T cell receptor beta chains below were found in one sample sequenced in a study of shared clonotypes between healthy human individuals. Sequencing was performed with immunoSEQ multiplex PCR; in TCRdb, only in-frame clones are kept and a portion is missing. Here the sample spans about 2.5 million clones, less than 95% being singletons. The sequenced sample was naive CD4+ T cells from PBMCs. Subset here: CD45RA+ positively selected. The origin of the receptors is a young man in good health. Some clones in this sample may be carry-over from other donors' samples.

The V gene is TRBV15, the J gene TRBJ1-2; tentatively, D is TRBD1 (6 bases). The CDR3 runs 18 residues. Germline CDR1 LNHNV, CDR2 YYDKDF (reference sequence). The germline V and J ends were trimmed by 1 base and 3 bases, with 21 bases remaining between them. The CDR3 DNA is TGTGCCACCAGCAGAGGAGGGGGGCAGAGGGCAACGGACTATGGCTACACCTTC. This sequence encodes CATSRGGGQRATDYGYTF.

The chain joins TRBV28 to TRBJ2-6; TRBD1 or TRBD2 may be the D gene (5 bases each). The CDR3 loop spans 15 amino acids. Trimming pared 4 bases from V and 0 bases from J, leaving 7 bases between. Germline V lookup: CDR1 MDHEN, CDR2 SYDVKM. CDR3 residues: CASSSGASGANVLTF. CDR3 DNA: TGTGCCAGCAGTTCCGGGGCCTCTGGGGCCAACGTCCTGACTTTC.

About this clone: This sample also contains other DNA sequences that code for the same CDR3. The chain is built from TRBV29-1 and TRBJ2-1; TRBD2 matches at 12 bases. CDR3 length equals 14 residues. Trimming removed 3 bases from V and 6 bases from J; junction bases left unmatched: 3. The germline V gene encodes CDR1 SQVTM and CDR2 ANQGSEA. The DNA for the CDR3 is TGCAGCGTTGAGAGGACTAGCGGGACCAATGAGCAGTTCTTC. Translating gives CSVERTSGTNEQFF.

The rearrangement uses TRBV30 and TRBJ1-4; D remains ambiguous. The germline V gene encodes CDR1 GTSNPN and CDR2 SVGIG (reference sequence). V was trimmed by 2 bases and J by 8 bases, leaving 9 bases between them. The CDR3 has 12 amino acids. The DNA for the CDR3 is TGTGCCTGGAGTACCTTGGAGGAAAAACTGTTTTTT. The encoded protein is CAWSTLEEKLFF.

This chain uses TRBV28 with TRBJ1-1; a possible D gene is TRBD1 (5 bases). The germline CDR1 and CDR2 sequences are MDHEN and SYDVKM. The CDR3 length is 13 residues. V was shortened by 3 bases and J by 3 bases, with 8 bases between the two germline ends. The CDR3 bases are TGTGCCAGCAGTTTTTGGGGGTACACTGAAGCTTTCTTT. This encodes CASSFWGYTEAFF.

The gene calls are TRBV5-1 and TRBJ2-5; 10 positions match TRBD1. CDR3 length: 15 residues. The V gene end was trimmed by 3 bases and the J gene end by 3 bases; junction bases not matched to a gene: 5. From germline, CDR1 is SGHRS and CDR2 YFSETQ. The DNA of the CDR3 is TGCGCCAGCAGCTCTAGGGGGACAGGGGAAGAGACCCAGTACTTC. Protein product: CASSSRGTGEETQYF.

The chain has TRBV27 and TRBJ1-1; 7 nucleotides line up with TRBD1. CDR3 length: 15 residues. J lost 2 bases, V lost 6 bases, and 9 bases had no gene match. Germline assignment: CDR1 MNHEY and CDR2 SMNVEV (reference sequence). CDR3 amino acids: CASRHEDRSNTEAFF. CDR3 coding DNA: TGTGCCAGCAGACACGAGGACAGGTCAAACACTGAAGCTTTCTTT.

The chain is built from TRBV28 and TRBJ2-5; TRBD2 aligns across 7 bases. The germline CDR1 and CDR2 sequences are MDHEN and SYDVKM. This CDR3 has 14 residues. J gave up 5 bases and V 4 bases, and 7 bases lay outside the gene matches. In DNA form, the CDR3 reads TGTGCCAGCAGTTCTAGACTAGCCCGGGAGACCCAGTACTTC. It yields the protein CASSSRLARETQYF.

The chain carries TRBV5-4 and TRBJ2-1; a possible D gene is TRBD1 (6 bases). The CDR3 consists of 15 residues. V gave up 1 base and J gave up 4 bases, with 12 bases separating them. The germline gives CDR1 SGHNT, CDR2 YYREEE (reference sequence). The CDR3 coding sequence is TGTGCCAGCAGCTTGTCGACAGGCCGATACAATGAGCAGTTCTTC. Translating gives CASSLSTGRYNEQFF. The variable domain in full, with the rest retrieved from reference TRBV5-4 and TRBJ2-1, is ETGVTQSPTHLIKTRGQQVTLRCSSQSGHNTVSWYQQALGQGPQFIFQYYREEENGRGNFPPRFSGLQFPNYSSELNVNALELDDSALYLCASSLSTGRYNEQFFGPGTRLTVL.

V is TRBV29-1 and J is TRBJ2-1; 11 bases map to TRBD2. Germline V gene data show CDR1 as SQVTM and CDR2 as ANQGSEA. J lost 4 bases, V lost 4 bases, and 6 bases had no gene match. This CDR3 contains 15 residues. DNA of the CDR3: TGCAGCGTTGGGCCCCCTAGCGGGGGGTACAATGAGCAGTTCTTC. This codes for CSVGPPSGGYNEQFF.

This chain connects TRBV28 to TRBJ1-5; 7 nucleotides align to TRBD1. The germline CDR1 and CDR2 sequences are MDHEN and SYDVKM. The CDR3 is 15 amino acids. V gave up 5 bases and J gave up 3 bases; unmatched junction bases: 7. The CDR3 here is CASSPPTGHNQPQHF. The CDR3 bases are TGTGCCAGCAGTCCTCCGACAGGGCACAATCAGCCCCAGCATTTT.

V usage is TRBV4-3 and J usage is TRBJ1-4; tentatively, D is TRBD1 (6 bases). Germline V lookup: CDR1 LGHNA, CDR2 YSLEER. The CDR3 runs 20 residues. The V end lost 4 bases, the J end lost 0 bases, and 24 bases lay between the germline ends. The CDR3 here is CASSRHIRRGTTSTNEKLFF. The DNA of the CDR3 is TGCGCCAGCAGCCGACACATACGAAGGGGGACAACCTCAACTAATGAAAAACTGTTTTTT.

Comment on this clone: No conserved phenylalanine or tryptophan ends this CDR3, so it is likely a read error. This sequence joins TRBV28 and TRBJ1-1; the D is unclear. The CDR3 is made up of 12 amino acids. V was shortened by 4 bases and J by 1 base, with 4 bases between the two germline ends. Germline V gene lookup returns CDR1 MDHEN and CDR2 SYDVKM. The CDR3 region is CASSSPNTEAFI. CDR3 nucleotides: TGTGCCAGCAGTTCACCGAACACTGAAGCTTTCATT.

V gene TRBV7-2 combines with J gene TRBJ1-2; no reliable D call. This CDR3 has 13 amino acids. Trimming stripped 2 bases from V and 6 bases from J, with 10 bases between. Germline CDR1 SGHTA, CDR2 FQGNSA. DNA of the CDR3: TGTGCCAGCAGCTTATATGACACCGATGGCTACACCTTC. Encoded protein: CASSLYDTDGYTF.

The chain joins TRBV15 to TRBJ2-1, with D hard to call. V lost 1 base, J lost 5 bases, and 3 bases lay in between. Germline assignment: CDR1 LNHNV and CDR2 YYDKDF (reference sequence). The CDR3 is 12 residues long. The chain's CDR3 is CATSRGDNEQFF. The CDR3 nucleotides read TGTGCCACCAGCAGAGGGGACAATGAGCAGTTCTTC.

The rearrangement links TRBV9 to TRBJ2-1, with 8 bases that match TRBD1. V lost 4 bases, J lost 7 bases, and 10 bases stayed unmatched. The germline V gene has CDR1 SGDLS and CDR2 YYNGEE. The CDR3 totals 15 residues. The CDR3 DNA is TGTGCCAGCAGCCCCCGTTGGCAGGGGGCTAATGAGCAGTTCTTC. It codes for CASSPRWQGANEQFF. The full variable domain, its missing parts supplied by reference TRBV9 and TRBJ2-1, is DSGVTQTPKHLITATGQRVTLRCSPRSGDLSVYWYQQSLDQGLQFLIQYYNGEERAKGNILERFSAQQFPDLHSELNLSSLELGDSALYFCASSPRWQGANEQFFGPGTRLTVL.

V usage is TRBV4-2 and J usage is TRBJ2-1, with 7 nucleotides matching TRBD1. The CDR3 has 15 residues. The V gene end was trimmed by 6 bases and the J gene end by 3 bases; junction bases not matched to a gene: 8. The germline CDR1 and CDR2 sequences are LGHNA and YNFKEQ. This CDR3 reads CASSRDGTDYNEQFF. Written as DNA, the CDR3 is TGTGCCAGCAGTCGGGATGGGACAGACTACAATGAGCAGTTCTTC.